The rows below give T cell receptor beta chains drawn from one sample of a study of graft-versus-host responses after intestinal transplantation. Measured with immunoSEQ multiplex PCR; TCRdb has only the in-frame clones, and not every one. Of about 9,100 clones listed, around 74% were seen once; the top ten hold about 30%. This material consisted of ileum tissue, taken 494 days after intestinal transplant. The receptors here all came from a human patient who received an intestinal transplant, so some T cells may come from the graft donor. Both conserved end residues are part of each CDR3. The order of the fields is CDR3 DNA, CDR3 protein, J gene, V gene, clone size, D gene. A D gene is named only where the DNA matches it firmly. Not every row has a clone size; where given, it reads once, few, many or a size class.

cdr3_nt: TGTGCCAGCTCGTCAAACAGGGACACTGAAGCTTTCTTT; cdr3_aa: CASSSNRDTEAFF; j_call: TRBJ1-1; v_call: TRBV18; clone_size: -; d_call: -
cdr3_nt: TGTGCCAGCAAGATACTAGCGGGAGAGGGCGATGAGCAGTTCTTC; cdr3_aa: CASKILAGEGDEQFF; j_call: TRBJ2-1; v_call: TRBV2; clone_size: -; d_call: TRBD2
cdr3_nt: TGTGCCAGCAGCCCAGGGACCGGGGAGCTGTTTTTT; cdr3_aa: CASSPGTGELFF; j_call: TRBJ2-2; v_call: TRBV5-6; clone_size: few; d_call: -
cdr3_nt: TGTGCCAGCAGTTCCGATACAGATACGCAGTATTTT; cdr3_aa: CASSSDTDTQYF; j_call: TRBJ2-3; v_call: TRBV6-1; clone_size: once; d_call: -
cdr3_nt: TGTGCCAGCAGTCCCCAGCTGGGGACGAACACTGAAGCTTTCTTT; cdr3_aa: CASSPQLGTNTEAFF; j_call: TRBJ1-1; v_call: TRBV2; clone_size: -; d_call: -
cdr3_nt: TGTGCCAGCAGCTTAGTAGGTGGAGCCCAAGAGACCCAGTACTTC; cdr3_aa: CASSLVGGAQETQYF; j_call: TRBJ2-5; v_call: TRBV11-2; clone_size: -; d_call: -
cdr3_nt: TGCGCCAGCAGCCCTTCTGGTAGTAGCGGGAGAACAGCCTACGAGCAGTACTTC; cdr3_aa: CASSPSGSSGRTAYEQYF; j_call: TRBJ2-7; v_call: TRBV4-1; clone_size: -; d_call: TRBD2
cdr3_nt: TGTGCCAGCGGGGGGACAGGCGGGGCCTACGAGCAGTACTTC; cdr3_aa: CASGGTGGAYEQYF; j_call: TRBJ2-7; v_call: TRBV28; clone_size: -; d_call: TRBD1
cdr3_nt: TGTGCCAGCAGCGACGCCGGGACACTTAATTCACCCCTCCACTTT; cdr3_aa: CASSDAGTLNSPLHF; j_call: TRBJ1-6; v_call: TRBV7-3; clone_size: -; d_call: -
cdr3_nt: TGCGCCAGCAGTCACGTCTCACTTAAGGGGAGGAACATTCAGTACTTC; cdr3_aa: CASSHVSLKGRNIQYF; j_call: TRBJ2-4; v_call: TRBV4-1; clone_size: -; d_call: -
cdr3_nt: TGTGCCAGCAGTTACTCGACTAGCGGACTATACGAGCAGTACTTC; cdr3_aa: CASSYSTSGLYEQYF; j_call: TRBJ2-7; v_call: TRBV6-5; clone_size: -; d_call: TRBD2
cdr3_nt: TGTGCCAGCAGTGAATCCGGGACAGGGATGAATGAGCAGTTCTTC; cdr3_aa: CASSESGTGMNEQFF; j_call: TRBJ2-1; v_call: TRBV25-1; clone_size: -; d_call: TRBD1
cdr3_nt: TGTGCCATCAGTGCGGGAAGCAATGAGCAGTTCTTC; cdr3_aa: CAISAGSNEQFF; j_call: TRBJ2-1; v_call: TRBV10-3; clone_size: -; d_call: -
cdr3_nt: TGTGCCACCAGCAGAGATCTGGGGGGCGCAGACTACGAGCAGTACTTC; cdr3_aa: CATSRDLGGADYEQYF; j_call: TRBJ2-7; v_call: TRBV15; clone_size: once; d_call: -
cdr3_nt: TGTGCCAGCAGCTTAGACAGCTCTGGGGCCAACGTCCTGACTTTC; cdr3_aa: CASSLDSSGANVLTF; j_call: TRBJ2-6; v_call: TRBV7-3; clone_size: once; d_call: -
cdr3_nt: TGTGCCAGCAGCGTAGGGAGAGATCAGCCCCAGCATTTT; cdr3_aa: CASSVGRDQPQHF; j_call: TRBJ1-5; v_call: TRBV9; clone_size: -; d_call: -
cdr3_nt: TGTGCCAGCAGGGGTGGGACCCTGTATACAGATACGCAGTATTTT; cdr3_aa: CASRGGTLYTDTQYF; j_call: TRBJ2-3; v_call: TRBV28; clone_size: -; d_call: -
cdr3_nt: TGCGCCAGCAGTCAATTCCCAAATTCAGGTAGGGGGTCAGCCCCAGCATTT; cdr3_aa: CASSQFPNSGRGSAPAF; j_call: TRBJ1-5; v_call: TRBV23-1; clone_size: -; d_call: -
cdr3_nt: TGTGCCAGCAGCTGGGATGGAGGGCTCACCTACGAGCAGTACTTC; cdr3_aa: CASSWDGGLTYEQYF; j_call: TRBJ2-7; v_call: TRBV5-5; clone_size: -; d_call: -
cdr3_nt: TGTGCCAGCAGCTTAAGGGGGAGGAACCAAGAGACCCAGTACTTC; cdr3_aa: CASSLRGRNQETQYF; j_call: TRBJ2-5; v_call: TRBV7-3; clone_size: -; d_call: -
cdr3_nt: TGTGCCAGCAGTGCACGGGACAGGGGGTGGGTTGGCACCGGGGAGCTGTTTTTT; cdr3_aa: CASSARDRGWVGTGELFF; j_call: TRBJ2-2; v_call: TRBV6-1; clone_size: -; d_call: TRBD1
cdr3_nt: TGTGCCTGTGGGAAAGTGGCCTCCCTTTCCTACGAGCAGTACTTC; cdr3_aa: CACGKVASLSYEQYF; j_call: TRBJ2-7; v_call: TRBV30; clone_size: few; d_call: -
cdr3_nt: TGTGCCAGCAGCCAAGAGGGGGCGGGACAGTACAACACTGAAGCTTTCTTT; cdr3_aa: CASSQEGAGQYNTEAFF; j_call: TRBJ1-1; v_call: TRBV4-2; clone_size: -; d_call: TRBD1
cdr3_nt: TGTGCCAGCTCGGCGGGACACTTGAACACTGAAGCTTTCTTT; cdr3_aa: CASSAGHLNTEAFF; j_call: TRBJ1-1; v_call: TRBV18; clone_size: -; d_call: -
cdr3_nt: TGTGCCAGCAGCGTAGCCCGGGGACAGGCGTTGAAGGACAATGAGCAGTTCTTC; cdr3_aa: CASSVARGQALKDNEQFF; j_call: TRBJ2-1; v_call: TRBV9; clone_size: few; d_call: TRBD1
cdr3_nt: TGTGCCAGCCGGCCGACGGCTAACTATGGCTACACCTTC; cdr3_aa: CASRPTANYGYTF; j_call: TRBJ1-2; v_call: TRBV9; clone_size: -; d_call: -
cdr3_nt: TGTGCCAGCAGCCAAGACGGGACTAGCGCCTACAATGAGCAGTTCTTC; cdr3_aa: CASSQDGTSAYNEQFF; j_call: TRBJ2-1; v_call: TRBV4-2; clone_size: -; d_call: TRBD2
cdr3_nt: TGTGCCAGCAGCCCTCAGACATTGGGGAAAGCTTTCTTT; cdr3_aa: CASSPQTLGKAFF; j_call: TRBJ1-1; v_call: TRBV9; clone_size: -; d_call: -
cdr3_nt: TGTGCCAGCAGCCTGACTAGCGGGGGTCGGGATGAGCAGTTCTTC; cdr3_aa: CASSLTSGGRDEQFF; j_call: TRBJ2-1; v_call: TRBV11-1; clone_size: -; d_call: TRBD2
cdr3_nt: TGTGCCAGCAGCTCAGCCCTTTTTAACTATGGCTACACCTTC; cdr3_aa: CASSSALFNYGYTF; j_call: TRBJ1-2; v_call: TRBV13; clone_size: -; d_call: -
cdr3_nt: TGTGCCAGCAGCTTAGTCGACAGCTCAAATCAGCCCCAGCATTTT; cdr3_aa: CASSLVDSSNQPQHF; j_call: TRBJ1-5; v_call: TRBV7-9; clone_size: -; d_call: -
cdr3_nt: TGTGCCAGCAGCCCCCCAGGTAGGGAGTACGAGCAGTACTTC; cdr3_aa: CASSPPGREYEQYF; j_call: TRBJ2-7; v_call: TRBV5-4; clone_size: once; d_call: -
cdr3_nt: TGCGCCAGCAGCCATAACCCGGGCCGACCGGTGGCGAACACTGAAGCTTTCTTT; cdr3_aa: CASSHNPGRPVANTEAFF; j_call: TRBJ1-1; v_call: TRBV4-1; clone_size: -; d_call: -
cdr3_nt: TGTGCCATCAGGACTAGCGGGAGCACAGATACGCAGTATTTT; cdr3_aa: CAIRTSGSTDTQYF; j_call: TRBJ2-3; v_call: TRBV10-3; clone_size: few; d_call: TRBD2
cdr3_nt: TGTGCCAGCAGCCACCTCGAACCCTGGGGAGGCCCAGGGGCCCAGTACTTC; cdr3_aa: CASSHLEPWGGPGAQYF; j_call: TRBJ2-5; v_call: TRBV14; clone_size: -; d_call: -
cdr3_nt: TGTGCCAGCAGCCAAGAGGTTGGGGCCAACGTCCTGACTTTC; cdr3_aa: CASSQEVGANVLTF; j_call: TRBJ2-6; v_call: TRBV4-2; clone_size: -; d_call: -
cdr3_nt: TGTGCCAGCAGCTTAGAGGGACAGGGAGGTCAGCCCCAGCATTTT; cdr3_aa: CASSLEGQGGQPQHF; j_call: TRBJ1-5; v_call: TRBV7-9; clone_size: -; d_call: TRBD1
cdr3_nt: TGCGCCAGCAGTGATGATCGTCGGACAGGGAATGGGGCCAACGTCCTGACTTTC; cdr3_aa: CASSDDRRTGNGANVLTF; j_call: TRBJ2-6; v_call: TRBV10-1; clone_size: -; d_call: TRBD1
cdr3_nt: TGTGCCAGCAGCCCCCTAGGGACAGGAAACACCATATATTTT; cdr3_aa: CASSPLGTGNTIYF; j_call: TRBJ1-3; v_call: TRBV9; clone_size: few; d_call: -
cdr3_nt: TGTGCCAGCAGCCCAGGACAGGGGAGCAACGAGCAGTACTTC; cdr3_aa: CASSPGQGSNEQYF; j_call: TRBJ2-7; v_call: TRBV11-2; clone_size: -; d_call: TRBD1
cdr3_nt: TGCAGCGTTGCCAAAAAGGGAGATACGCAGTATTTT; cdr3_aa: CSVAKKGDTQYF; j_call: TRBJ2-3; v_call: TRBV29-1; clone_size: -; d_call: -
cdr3_nt: TGTGCTAGTGGGACCGTGGACAGGCAAGAGACCCAGTACTTC; cdr3_aa: CASGTVDRQETQYF; j_call: TRBJ2-5; v_call: TRBV12-5; clone_size: -; d_call: TRBD1
cdr3_nt: TGTGCCAGTACTGTCGTCACAGGTAGCAATCAGCCCCAGCATTTT; cdr3_aa: CASTVVTGSNQPQHF; j_call: TRBJ1-5; v_call: TRBV19; clone_size: -; d_call: -
cdr3_nt: TGTGCCAGCAGAACTAGCGTTCAGGAGACCCAGTACTTC; cdr3_aa: CASRTSVQETQYF; j_call: TRBJ2-5; v_call: TRBV5-4; clone_size: -; d_call: TRBD2
cdr3_nt: TGTGCCAGCAGCTACACCGGACCGGTCCTTAACTATGGCTACACCTTC; cdr3_aa: CASSYTGPVLNYGYTF; j_call: TRBJ1-2; v_call: TRBV5-4; clone_size: -; d_call: -
cdr3_nt: TGTGCCAGCAGTGAATATCAGGGTTACGAGCAGTACTTC; cdr3_aa: CASSEYQGYEQYF; j_call: TRBJ2-7; v_call: TRBV25-1; clone_size: -; d_call: -
cdr3_nt: TGTGCCTGGGAAGACAGAGATTCACCCCTCCACTTT; cdr3_aa: CAWEDRDSPLHF; j_call: TRBJ1-6; v_call: TRBV30; clone_size: -; d_call: -
cdr3_nt: TGCGCCAGCAGCCTGAGCGGGAGAGCCAAAAACATTCAGTACTTC; cdr3_aa: CASSLSGRAKNIQYF; j_call: TRBJ2-4; v_call: TRBV4-1; clone_size: few; d_call: TRBD2